This T cell receptor (beta chain) was captured in a study of T cells in Graves' hyperthyroidism and ophthalmopathy. A few counts support this clonotype. Researchers amplified the TCR beta CDR3 regions from RNA transcripts. HTBI primers were employed in a first-round RT-PCR of the TCR CDR3. TCRdb independently ran MiXCR on the multiplex PCR reads; one entry per CDR3 protein. The table records roughly 560,000 distinct CDR3 sequences, approximately 15% of them present only once. The CDR3 totals 14 residues. V was shortened by 5 bases and J by 2 bases, with 13 bases between the two germline ends. The germline CDR1 and CDR2 sequences are SGHRS and YFSETQ.

J is TRBJ1-1 and V is TRBV5-1; possible D gene TRBD1, 5 bases. The sequence came from a woman aged 40 to 50 with Graves' ophthalmopathy. The sample was blood. The CDR3 bases are TGCGCCAGCAGGATTGGGGACCTCAACACTGAAGCTTTCTTT. It yields the protein CASRIGDLNTEAFF.